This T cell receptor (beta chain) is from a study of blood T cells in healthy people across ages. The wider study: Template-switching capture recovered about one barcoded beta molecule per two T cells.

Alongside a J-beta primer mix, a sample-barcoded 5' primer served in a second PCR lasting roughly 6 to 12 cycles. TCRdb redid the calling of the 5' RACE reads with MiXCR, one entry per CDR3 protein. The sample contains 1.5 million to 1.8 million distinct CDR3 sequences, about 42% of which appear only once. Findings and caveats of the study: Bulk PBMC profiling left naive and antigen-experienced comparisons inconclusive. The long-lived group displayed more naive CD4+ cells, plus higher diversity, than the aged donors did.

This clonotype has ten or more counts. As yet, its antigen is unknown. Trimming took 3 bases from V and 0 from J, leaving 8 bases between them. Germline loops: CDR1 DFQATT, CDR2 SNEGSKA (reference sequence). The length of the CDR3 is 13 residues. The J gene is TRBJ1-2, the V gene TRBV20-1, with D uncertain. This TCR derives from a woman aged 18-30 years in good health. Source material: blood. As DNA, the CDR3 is TGCAGTGCTAGGGCCGGGACTAACTATGGCTACACCTTC. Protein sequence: CSARAGTNYGYTF.